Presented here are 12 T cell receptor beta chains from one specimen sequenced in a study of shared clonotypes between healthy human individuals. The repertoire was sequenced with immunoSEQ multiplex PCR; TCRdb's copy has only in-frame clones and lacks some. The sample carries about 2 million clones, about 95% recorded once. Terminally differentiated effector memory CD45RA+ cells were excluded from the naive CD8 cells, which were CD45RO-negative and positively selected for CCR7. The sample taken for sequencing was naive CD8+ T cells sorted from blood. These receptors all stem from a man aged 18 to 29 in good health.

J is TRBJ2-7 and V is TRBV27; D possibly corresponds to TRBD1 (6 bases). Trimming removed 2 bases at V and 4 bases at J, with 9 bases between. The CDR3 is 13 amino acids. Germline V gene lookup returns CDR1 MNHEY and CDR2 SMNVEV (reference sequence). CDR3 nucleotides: TGTGCCAGCAGTTTAAGACAGGAGTACGAGCAGTACTTC. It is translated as CASSLRQEYEQYF.

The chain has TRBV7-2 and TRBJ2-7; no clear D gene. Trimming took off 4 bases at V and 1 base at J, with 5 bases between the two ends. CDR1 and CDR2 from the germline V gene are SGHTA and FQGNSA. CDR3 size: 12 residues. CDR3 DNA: TGTGCCAGCAGCTCTGTGTCCTACGAGCAGTACTTC. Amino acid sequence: CASSSVSYEQYF.

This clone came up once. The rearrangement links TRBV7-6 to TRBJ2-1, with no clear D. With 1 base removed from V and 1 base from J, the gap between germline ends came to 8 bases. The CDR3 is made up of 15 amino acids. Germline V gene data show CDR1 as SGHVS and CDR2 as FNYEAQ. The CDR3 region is CASSLVESSYNEQFF. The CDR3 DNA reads TGTGCCAGCAGCTTAGTAGAGAGTTCCTACAATGAGCAGTTCTTC. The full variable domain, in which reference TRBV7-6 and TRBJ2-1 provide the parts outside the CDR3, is GAGVSQSPRYKVTKRGQDVALRCDPISGHVSLYWYRQALGQGPEFLTYFNYEAQQDKSGLPNDRFSAERPEGSISTLTIQRTEQRDSAMYRCASSLVESSYNEQFFGPGTRLTVL.

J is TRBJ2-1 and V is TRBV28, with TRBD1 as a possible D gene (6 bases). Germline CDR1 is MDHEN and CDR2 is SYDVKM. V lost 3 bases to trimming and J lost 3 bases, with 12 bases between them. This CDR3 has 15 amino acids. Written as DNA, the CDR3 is TGTGCCAGCAGTTTGCTTCTGGACAGCTACAATGAGCAGTTCTTC. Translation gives CASSLLLDSYNEQFF.

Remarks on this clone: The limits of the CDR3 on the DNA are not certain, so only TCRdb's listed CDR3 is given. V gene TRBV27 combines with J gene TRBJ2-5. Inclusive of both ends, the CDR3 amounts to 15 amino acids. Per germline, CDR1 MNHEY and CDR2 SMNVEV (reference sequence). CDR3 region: CASSFLAGTQETQYF.

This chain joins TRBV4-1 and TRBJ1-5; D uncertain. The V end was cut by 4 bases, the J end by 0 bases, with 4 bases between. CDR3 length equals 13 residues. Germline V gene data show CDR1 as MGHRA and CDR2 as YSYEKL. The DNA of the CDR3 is TGCGCCAGCAGCCGCCTTAGCAATCAGCCCCAGCATTTT. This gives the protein CASSRLSNQPQHF.

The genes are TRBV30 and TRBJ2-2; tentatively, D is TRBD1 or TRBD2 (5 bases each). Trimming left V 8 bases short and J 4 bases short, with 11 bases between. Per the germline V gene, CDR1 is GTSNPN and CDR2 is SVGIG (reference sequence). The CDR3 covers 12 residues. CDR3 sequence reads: CAGTYLTGELFF. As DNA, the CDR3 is TGTGCCGGGACCTATCTCACCGGGGAGCTGTTTTTT.

CDR3 in amino acids: CASSQDPGQGQSYGYTF. The CDR3 nucleotides are TGCGCCAGCAGCCAAGATCCCGGCCAGGGACAGAGCTATGGCTACACCTTC. V and J are TRBV4-3 and TRBJ1-2, with TRBD1 identical over 7 bases. The J segment lost 4 bases and the V segment lost 0 bases, leaving 11 bases of the junction unmatched. Germline V CDR1 and CDR2: LGHNA, YSLEER. There are 17 residues in the CDR3.

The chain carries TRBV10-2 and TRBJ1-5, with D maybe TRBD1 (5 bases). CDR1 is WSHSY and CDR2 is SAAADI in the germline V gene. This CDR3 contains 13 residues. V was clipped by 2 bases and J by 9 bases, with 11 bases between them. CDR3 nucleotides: TGCGCCAGCAGTGAGATAGGGGTCGGGCCCCAGCATTTT. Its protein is CASSEIGVGPQHF.

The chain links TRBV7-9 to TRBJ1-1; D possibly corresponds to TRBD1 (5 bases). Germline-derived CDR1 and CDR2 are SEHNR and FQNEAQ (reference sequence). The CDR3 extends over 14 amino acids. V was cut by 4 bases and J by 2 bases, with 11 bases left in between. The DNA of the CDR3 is TGTGCCAGCAGCTCGGGACGGACCAACACTGAAGCTTTCTTT. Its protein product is CASSSGRTNTEAFF.

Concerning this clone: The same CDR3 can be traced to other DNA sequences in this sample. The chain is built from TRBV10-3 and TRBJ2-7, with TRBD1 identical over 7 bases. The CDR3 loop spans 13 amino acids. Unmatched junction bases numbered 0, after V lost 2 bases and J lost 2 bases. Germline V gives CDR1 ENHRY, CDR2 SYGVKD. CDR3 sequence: CAISEGQAYEQYF. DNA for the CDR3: TGTGCCATCAGTGAGGGACAGGCCTACGAGCAGTACTTC.

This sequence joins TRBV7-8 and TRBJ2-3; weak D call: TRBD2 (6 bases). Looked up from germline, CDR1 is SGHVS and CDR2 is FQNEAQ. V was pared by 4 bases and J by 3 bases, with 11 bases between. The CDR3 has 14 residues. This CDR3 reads CASSSGSGTDTQYF. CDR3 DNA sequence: TGTGCCAGCAGCTCGGGTAGCGGAACAGATACGCAGTATTTT.